The 21 T cell receptor beta chains listed next were all sequenced from one sample in a study of sequential checkpoint blockade in melanoma. Indicated treatment: randomized to nivolumab then ipilimumab (arm A) or the reverse (arm B). Using immunoSEQ multiplex PCR, the repertoire was profiled, and TCRdb retains in-frame clones only, with some absent. Here the sample spans around 19,000 clones, approximately 85% being singletons. The sequences come from CD8+ T cells sorted from blood (inferred from file names), collected from a patient given nivolumab and ipilimumab in sequence. The receptors were sampled from a human donor with melanoma.

V is TRBV15 and J is TRBJ2-1; a weak D match, TRBD2 (5 bases). This CDR3 is built from 17 residues. Germline CDR1 and CDR2: LNHNV and YYDKDF (reference sequence). V was cut by 9 bases and J by 3 bases, with 24 bases left in between. CDR3 bases: TGTGCCACTAACGACGAGGGTAACCCCGGGATCTACAATGAGCAGTTCTTC. Amino acid sequence: CATNDEGNPGIYNEQFF.

This clone has just one count. The chain couples TRBV30 to TRBJ1-2; 7 bases line up with TRBD1. Germline values: CDR1 GTSNPN, CDR2 SVGIG (reference sequence). This CDR3 has 11 amino acids. After removal of 5 bases from V and 8 bases from J, the junction contained 5 bases not matched to a gene. CDR3 residues: CAWWDSPGYTF. The CDR3 region has the DNA TGTGCCTGGTGGGACAGCCCCGGCTACACCTTC.

Concerning this clone itself: The junction and the germline gene differ at one end; a read error may be behind it. This chain joins TRBV5-8 and TRBJ2-7; D perhaps matches TRBD2 (7 bases). This CDR3 comprises 15 residues. The germline V gene has CDR1 SGHTS and CDR2 YDEGEE. This CDR3 reads CASSQVGASGYEQYF. The CDR3 nucleotides read TGCGCCAGCAGCCAGGTGGGGGCTAGCGGCTACGAGCAGTACTTC. The variable domain in full, completed from reference TRBV5-8 and TRBJ2-7, reads EAGVTQSPTHLIKTRGQQATLRCSPISGHTSVYWYQQALGLGLQFLLWYDEGEERNRGNFPPRFSGRQFPNYSSELNVNALELEDSALYLCASSQVGASGYEQYFGPGTRLTVT.

The gene calls are TRBV10-3 and TRBJ2-3, with D maybe TRBD2 (5 bases). CDR3 size: 13 residues. CDR1 and CDR2 from the germline V gene are ENHRY and SYGVKD. V was trimmed by 0 bases and J by 4 bases, leaving 5 bases between them. The DNA for the CDR3 is TGTGCCATCAGTGAGTCTAGCGCAGATACGCAGTATTTT. Protein sequence: CAISESSADTQYF.

The rearrangement uses TRBV7-2 and TRBJ1-5, with D tentatively TRBD1 (5 bases). Germline V CDR1 and CDR2: SGHTA, FQGNSA. V dropped 1 base and J dropped 5 bases, with 12 bases sitting between them. This CDR3 has 15 amino acids. This chain's CDR3 is CASSLGSRDYQPQHF. CDR3 nucleotides: TGTGCCAGCAGCTTAGGCTCCAGGGATTATCAGCCCCAGCATTTT.

The J gene is TRBJ2-5, the V gene TRBV19, with TRBD2 matching over 11 bases. CDR1 is LNHDA and CDR2 is SQIVND in the germline V gene (reference sequence). The CDR3 has 19 residues. J gave up 2 bases and V 3 bases, and 14 bases lay outside the gene matches. The DNA of the CDR3 is TGTGCCAGTAGTATCCGGGGTAGCGGGGGGGCTTCATCACAAGAGACCCAGTACTTC. Translating it yields CASSIRGSGGASSQETQYF.

This clone was picked up a small number of times. Its ends do not fully match the called genes, so a read error is possible. The chain employs TRBV19 and TRBJ1-2; 9 nucleotides align to TRBD1. Germline-derived CDR1 and CDR2 are LNHDA and SQIVND (reference sequence). This CDR3 contains 10 residues. In DNA, the CDR3 is TGTGCCAGTAGGCGACAGGGGGTTCACTTC. This sequence encodes CASRRQGVHF.

The chain is built from TRBV27 and TRBJ2-1, with D possibly matching TRBD1 (6 bases). The CDR3 length is 15 residues. The ends were cut back, 3 bases at V and 4 bases at J, with 13 bases in the middle. CDR1 is MNHEY and CDR2 is SMNVEV in the germline V gene (reference sequence). The CDR3 nucleotides are TGTGCCAGCAGTTTGTTCGGACAGATGTACAATGAGCAGTTCTTC. The encoded protein is CASSLFGQMYNEQFF.

The chain is built from TRBV6-5 and TRBJ2-4; 11 bases line up with TRBD2. The V segment lost 5 bases and the J segment 6 bases; nucleotides outside the gene matches: 6. The CDR3 sequence is 15 residues long. Germline V CDR1 and CDR2: MNHEY, SVGAGI. The CDR3 DNA is TGTGCCAGCAGTCCGATAGCGGGGGGGCTAAACATTCAGTACTTC. Its protein is CASSPIAGGLNIQYF.

This chain links TRBV7-6 with TRBJ1-1; possibly TRBD1 for D (6 bases). Trimming removed 5 bases from V and 7 bases from J, with 17 bases in between. This CDR3 has 14 residues. The germline V gene has CDR1 SGHVS and CDR2 FNYEAQ. CDR3 nucleotides: TGTGCCAGCAGCCCGACGGGGGGCTGGGATGAAGCTTTCTTT. It translates to CASSPTGGWDEAFF.

The chain joins TRBV7-2 to TRBJ1-2; maybe TRBD1 (5 bases). The CDR3 contains 17 residues. V was trimmed by 4 bases and J by 4 bases, leaving 22 bases between them. Germline loops: CDR1 SGHTA, CDR2 FQGNSA. The CDR3 DNA follows: TGTGCCAGCAGCTCCACTCTTGGGGGACTGATATCCTATGGCTACACCTTC. Its translation: CASSSTLGGLISYGYTF.

This clone was observed once. V is TRBV27 and J is TRBJ2-7; the D is unclear. Looked up from germline, CDR1 is MNHEY and CDR2 is SMNVEV (reference sequence). This CDR3 has 13 residues. With 6 bases removed from V and 4 bases from J, the gap between germline ends came to 13 bases. The CDR3: CASRPLGYYEQYF. CDR3 DNA sequence: TGTGCCAGCAGGCCCCTGGGCTATTACGAGCAGTACTTC.

By proportion, this clone is medium-sized. The rearrangement joins TRBV7-9 to TRBJ1-2; the D gene is possibly TRBD1 (5 bases). Per germline, CDR1 SEHNR and CDR2 FQNEAQ (reference sequence). The CDR3 spans 15 residues. V lost 2 bases and J lost 4, with 14 bases in between. CDR3 residues: CASSLSPREGYGYTF. The CDR3 region has the DNA TGTGCCAGCAGCTTATCCCCCAGGGAGGGCTATGGCTACACCTTC.

V usage is TRBV28 and J usage is TRBJ1-1; D possibly corresponds to TRBD1 (5 bases). Germline CDR1 reads MDHEN; CDR2 reads SYDVKM. There are 15 residues in the CDR3. V lost 6 bases, J lost 4 bases, and 18 bases lay in between. CDR3 protein: CASRPSEGLRTEAFF. CDR3 in DNA: TGTGCCAGCAGGCCCTCAGAGGGACTCCGCACTGAAGCTTTCTTT. Full variable domain (outside the CDR3, taken from reference TRBV28 and TRBJ1-1): DVKVTQSSRYLVKRTGEKVFLECVQDMDHENMFWYRQDPGLGLRLIYFSYDVKMKEKGDIPEGYSVSREKKERFSLILESASTNQTSMYLCASRPSEGLRTEAFFGQGTRLTVV.

This clone has more than one count but fewer than ten. The chain is built from TRBV19 and TRBJ1-5; possibly TRBD1 for D (6 bases). The CDR3 extends over 17 amino acids. V was shortened by 3 bases and J by 4 bases, with 19 bases between the two germline ends. Germline CDR1 is LNHDA and CDR2 is SQIVND (reference sequence). DNA for the CDR3: TGTGCCAGTAGTATTTATTCGGCGGGGGGCGAAAATCAGCCCCAGCATTTT. Its translation is CASSIYSAGGENQPQHF.

V gene TRBV27 combines with J gene TRBJ2-1; 10 nucleotides match TRBD2. The CDR3 runs 15 residues. In germline, CDR1 is MNHEY, CDR2 SMNVEV (reference sequence). J lost 2 bases, V lost 4 bases, and 2 bases had no gene match. The CDR3 sequence: CASSSGLAAYNEQFF. CDR3 DNA: TGTGCCAGCAGTTCCGGACTAGCGGCCTACAATGAGCAGTTCTTC.

The gene calls are TRBV11-2 and TRBJ2-5, with 7 bases aligning to TRBD2. TRBJ2-7 explains the end of the DNA better; the J call may be wrong. Looked up from germline, CDR1 is SGHAT and CDR2 is FQNNGV. CDR3 size: 15 residues. Here the CDR3 DNA reads TGTGCCAGCAGCCGCGCGAGCGGGGCATTCTACGAGCAGTACTTC. Translation gives CASSRASGAFYEQYF.

V is TRBV29-1 and J is TRBJ1-2; 8 nucleotides match TRBD1. Trimming removed 2 bases from V and 3 bases from J; junction bases left unmatched: 5. There are 14 residues in the CDR3. Germline V gene sequence: CDR1 SQVTM, CDR2 ANQGSEA. CDR3 bases: TGCAGCGTTGAAAAACCGGACAGGGACTATGGCTACACCTTC. Its protein product is CSVEKPDRDYGYTF.

The chain carries TRBV5-3 and TRBJ2-7, with unresolved D. TRBV5-3 is assigned to the ORF class and has an uncertain function. CDR3 length: 13 amino acids. The germline V and J ends were trimmed by 9 bases and 3 bases, with 16 bases remaining between them. CDR3 DNA sequence: TGTGCCATACCGACCGAGGCAGACTACGAGCAGTACTTC. Its translation: CAIPTEADYEQYF.

This clone was detected only once. V and J are TRBV5-1 and TRBJ2-2; 8 bases align to TRBD2. Germline values: CDR1 SGHRS, CDR2 YFSETQ. CDR3 size: 16 residues. Trimming at V came to 2 bases and at J to 5 bases, leaving 8 bases not matched to a gene. The chain's CDR3 is CASSFPGTSGTGELFF. The CDR3 coding sequence is TGCGCCAGCAGCTTTCCCGGGACTAGTGGGACCGGGGAGCTGTTTTTT.

CDR3 region: CASSEPRTGRDEQYF. CDR3 bases: TGTGCCAGCAGTGAACCTCGGACAGGGAGGGACGAGCAGTACTTC. This chain uses TRBV25-1 with TRBJ2-5; D may be TRBD1 (8 bases). The J call may be wrong; the DNA end is better matched by TRBJ2-7. Germline V gives CDR1 MGHDK, CDR2 SYGVNS. The CDR3 runs 15 residues.